Listed here is a single T cell receptor beta chain. Its antigen is as yet unknown. Synthetic inline TR CDR3 controls covering all V-J pairings were spiked into each PCR. TCRdb's copy holds only in-frame clones and misses some; the assay was immunoSEQ multiplex PCR. Among some 31,000 clones, about 90% were seen once, and the ten largest hold around 3.1%. Time point of the sample: time of PML onset. At PML onset, T3 blood samples were taken. These data come from a study of multiple sclerosis patients with progressive multifocal leukoencephalopathy. Whole-study results and caveats: Less diverse TRB repertoires were suggested in most PML patients. Before and during natalizumab, the clones expanded at PML already existed.

This CDR3 is built from 15 residues. From germline, CDR1 is SGHNT and CDR2 YYREEE (reference sequence). Trimming at V came to 9 bases and at J to 4 bases, leaving 6 bases not matched to a gene. This TCR came from a human donor with progressive multifocal leukoencephalopathy. The chain links TRBV5-4 to TRBJ2-3; 15 bases map to TRBD2. The specimen comprised PBMCs, sampled from a patient treated with natalizumab. CDR3 in DNA: TGTGCCACAAGGACTAGCGGGAGGGGATCAGATACGCAGTATTTT. This gives the protein CATRTSGRGSDTQYF.